This T cell receptor (beta chain) appears in the sequencing data of a study of CD8+ T cells in alopecia areata. V lost 3 bases and J lost 0, with 13 bases in between. CDR1 is SGHRS, CDR2 YFSETQ, per germline. The CDR3 contains 16 residues. Alopecia areata patients provided lesional scalp punch biopsies and peripheral blood. Reverse transcription of extracted RNA yielded cDNA, which provided the sequencing template. Libraries were prepared by immunoSEQ multiplex PCR; TCRdb keeps only in-frame clonotypes and omits some of them. The data contain about 23,000 clones, around half of them singletons. The chain carries TRBV5-1 and TRBJ2-1; D unclear. Source material: NKG2D-high CD8+ T cells sorted from blood. This clonotype originated in a human donor with alopecia areata. The CDR3: CASSWAHHASYNEQFF. In DNA, the CDR3 is TGCGCCAGCAGCTGGGCCCATCATGCCTCCTACAATGAGCAGTTCTTC.